The clone carrying this T cell receptor beta chain was found a few times. The ends lost 4 bases at V and 3 bases at J; junction bases unmatched: 8. In germline, CDR1 is LNHDA, CDR2 SQIVND (reference sequence). The CDR3 totals 15 residues. Before they entered the study, exposed participants had met a COVID-19 case within 2 weeks. The sample comes from a study of blood T cell repertoires in COVID-19. The protocol was immunoSEQ multiplex PCR, while the TCRdb copy is restricted to in-frame clones and leaves out a portion. The sample carries around 320,000 clones, roughly 91% recorded once. Material: PBMCs or T cells enriched from blood (not recorded which). The chain recombines TRBV19 with TRBJ1-1; TRBD1 aligns across 7 bases. The sequence derives from a woman aged 45-60 years who had been exposed to COVID-19. The CDR3 spells CASSTRRQGDTEAFF. In DNA, the CDR3 is TGTGCCAGTAGTACCAGGAGACAGGGCGACACTGAAGCTTTCTTT.